This TCR beta chain is from a study of spatial heterogeneity in lung cancer. Study results and limitations: Ubiquitous expanded TCR counts tracked ubiquitous nonsynonymous mutations; regional expanded TCR counts tracked regional nonsynonymous mutations. The study found that expanded intratumoral alpha and beta TCR counts tracked tumor mutation counts.

Germline V gene lookup returns CDR1 MNHEY and CDR2 SVGAGI. J gave up 3 bases and V 4 bases, and 4 bases lay outside the gene matches. The CDR3 has 15 amino acids. In the library, each TCR cDNA molecule bore its own unique molecular identifier. TCRdb used MiXCR to reprocess the 5' RACE reads, holding one entry per CDR3 protein. The profile covers over 500 distinct CDR3 sequences, with under 25% appearing a single time and approximately 19% taken by the ten largest. In its sample, this clonotype was seen a few times. Its cognate antigen is unknown. Time point defined: sample taken at primary tumor resection. Sequencing of whole RNA from tumor, nontumor lung or frozen PBMC involved no sorting.

This receptor was taken from a male donor with early-stage non-small cell lung cancer. The chain couples TRBV6-5 to TRBJ2-7, with TRBD2 matching 12 bases. Sample: lung tumor tissue, taken at surgery. CDR3 nucleotides: TGTGCCAGCAGTTCCCCGACTAGCGGGAGCTACGAGCAGTACTTC. Residues: CASSSPTSGSYEQYF.